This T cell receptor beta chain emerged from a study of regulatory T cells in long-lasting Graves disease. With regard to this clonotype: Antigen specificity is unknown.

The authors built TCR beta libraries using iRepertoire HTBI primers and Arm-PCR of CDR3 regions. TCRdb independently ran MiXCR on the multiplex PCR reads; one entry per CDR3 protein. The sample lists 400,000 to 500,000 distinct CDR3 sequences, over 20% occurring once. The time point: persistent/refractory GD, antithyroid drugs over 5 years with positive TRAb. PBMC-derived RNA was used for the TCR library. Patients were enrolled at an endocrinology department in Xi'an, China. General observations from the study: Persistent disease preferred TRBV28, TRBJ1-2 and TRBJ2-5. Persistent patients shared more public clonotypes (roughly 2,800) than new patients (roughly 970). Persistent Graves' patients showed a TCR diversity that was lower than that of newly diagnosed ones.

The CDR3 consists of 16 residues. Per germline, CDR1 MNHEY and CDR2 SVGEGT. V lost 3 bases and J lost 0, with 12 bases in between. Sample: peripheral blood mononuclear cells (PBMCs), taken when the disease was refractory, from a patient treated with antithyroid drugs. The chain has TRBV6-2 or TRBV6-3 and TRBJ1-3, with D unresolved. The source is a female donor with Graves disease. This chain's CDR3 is CASSYRTERSGNTIYF. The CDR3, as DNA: TGTGCCAGCAGTTATCGGACGGAGCGCTCTGGAAACACCATATATTTT.